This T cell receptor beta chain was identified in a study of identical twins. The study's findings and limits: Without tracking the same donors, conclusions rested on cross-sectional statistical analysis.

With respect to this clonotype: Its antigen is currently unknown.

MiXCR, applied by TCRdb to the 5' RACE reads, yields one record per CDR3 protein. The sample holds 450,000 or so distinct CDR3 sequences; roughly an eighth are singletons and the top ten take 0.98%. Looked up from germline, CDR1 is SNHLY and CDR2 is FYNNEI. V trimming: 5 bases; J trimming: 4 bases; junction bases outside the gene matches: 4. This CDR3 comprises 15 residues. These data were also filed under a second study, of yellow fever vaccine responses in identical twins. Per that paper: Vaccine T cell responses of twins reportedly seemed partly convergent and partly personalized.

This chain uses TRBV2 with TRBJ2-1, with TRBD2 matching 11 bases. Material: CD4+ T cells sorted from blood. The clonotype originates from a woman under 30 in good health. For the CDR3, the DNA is TGTGCCAGCAGTACACTAGCGGGAGCTTACAATGAGCAGTTCTTC. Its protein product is CASSTLAGAYNEQFF.